This T cell receptor (beta chain) was retrieved from a study of blood T cell repertoires in COVID-19 (dated by TCRdb to the early 2020s). Background on the whole study: Samples covering the acute and convalescent phases of COVID-19 were provided by collaborators in the United States, Italy and Spain. The material from the prospective study consisted of cDNA or gDNA derived from T cells, B-cell-depleted T cells, or PBMCs. The samples were drawn from two sources: the first 160 participants of the ongoing ImmuneRACE study, and fewer than 1,500 subjects contributed by 6 global collaborators. Where HLA class I and class II types were available, the types were taken from metadata supplied by the sample provider, not from assay-based typing. Sample metadata almost always included a de-identified subject ID, COVID-19 status, age in years and sex. Subjects who had been exposed to COVID-19, were actively infected with it, or had recovered from it provided the deeply sampled blood TCRbeta repertoires that made up the dataset. The repertoires were made available in a free public database intended to serve as a resource for research on the immune response to SARS-CoV-2. Results the study describes overall, beyond this receptor: The amount of clinical and demographic metadata varied by source and participant and was provided uncurated.

TCRbeta CDR3 regions were amplified from genomic DNA by means of the immunoSEQ Assay, a bias-controlled multiplex PCR. In the paper's pipeline: The number of nucleated cells in each sample was estimated by amplification of reference gene primers within the assay. To quantify the absolute abundance of each unique TCRbeta CDR3 rearrangement, sequence reads were collapsed and filtered. For each sample, productive Simpson clonality was calculated by taking the square root of Simpson's diversity index across productive rearrangements. Entries here come from immuneACCESS through TCRdb and include only in-frame sequences with V and J called. Some clones fail to appear in such tables; in the studies checked, an unresolved V gene covers under half of the shortfall, and the cause of the remainder is unknown. V, J and clone size derive from that table, while D and trimming were established from the DNA sequence. The sample table holds 100,000 to 150,000 clones, of which about 88% were seen once. The top ten hold about 2.6% of the sample.

Its CDR3 holds 15 amino acids, cysteine through phenylalanine. CDR3 DNA only is kept here, 45 bases in frame from base 1. Taken from the germline V gene, the CDR1 and CDR2 loops are SGHAT and FQNNGV. The germline V and J ends show losses of 2 bases and 7 bases respectively, and no gene match explains 8 bases of the junction. Participants in the prospective study were aged roughly 18 to 89 years, lived in 20 to 30 United States geographic areas, and enrolled through a virtual design. In the prospective study, participants were assigned to cohorts based on the clinical history participants reported in a screening survey and a study questionnaire. In the prospective study, whole blood, serum and a nasopharyngeal or oropharyngeal swab were collected from each participant by mobile phlebotomists. Over a roughly two-month period, participants in the prospective study had the option of providing additional blood draws and questionnaires. Before DNA extraction, prospective study blood samples were shipped either frozen or at room temperature.

For this clone: The target of this receptor is not known. Base quality data are lacking; no much larger clone is found one base away.

What was sequenced was PBMCs or T cells enriched from blood (not recorded which). The origin of this receptor is a man between 40 and 49 years old with acute COVID-19. The rearranged chain carries TRBV11-2 and TRBJ2-1, with TRBD1 matching 7 junction bases. The nucleotides are TGTGCCAGCAGCTTAAGGGTCCAGGGGGTGAATGAGCAGTTCTTC. Translated, it gives CASSLRVQGVNEQFF. With all but the CDR3 taken from the reference TRBV11-2 and TRBJ2-1 genes, the full variable domain is: EAGVAQSPRYKIIEKRQSVAFWCNPISGHATLYWYQQILGQGPKLLIQFQNNGVVDDSQLPKDRFSAERLKGVDSTLKIQPAKLEDSAVYLCASSLRVQGVNEQFFGPGTRLTVL.